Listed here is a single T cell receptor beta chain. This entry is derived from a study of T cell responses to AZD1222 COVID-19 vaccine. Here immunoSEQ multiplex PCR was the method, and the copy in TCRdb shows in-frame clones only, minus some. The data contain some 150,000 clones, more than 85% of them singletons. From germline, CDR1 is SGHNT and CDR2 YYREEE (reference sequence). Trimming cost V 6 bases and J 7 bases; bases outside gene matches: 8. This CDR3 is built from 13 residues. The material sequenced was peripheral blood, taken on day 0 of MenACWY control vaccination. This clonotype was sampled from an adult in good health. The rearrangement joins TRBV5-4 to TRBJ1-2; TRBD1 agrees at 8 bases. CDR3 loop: CASILDRAGGYTF. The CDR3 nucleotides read TGTGCCAGCATCCTGGACAGGGCGGGTGGCTACACCTTC.